The text below deals with one TCR beta chain. Drawing of blood for sampling happened at baseline, at cycle 4 day 1, and at cycle 7 day 1. Germline CDR1 MNHNY, CDR2 SVGAGI (reference sequence). The CDR3 runs 11 residues. These data are taken from a study of OX40 agonist ivuxolimab in advanced cancers. At the level of the study: A mean age of around 63 years, range roughly 23 to 85, was recorded, and over 65% were male.

Here immunoSEQ multiplex PCR was the method, and the copy in TCRdb shows in-frame clones only, minus some. Among 70,000 to 75,000 clones listed, about 79% were seen once. This clonotype was sampled from an adult with an advanced solid tumor such as melanoma, head and neck, liver or kidney cancer. Sample: CD4+ or CD8+ T cells sorted from blood, taken in a trial of the OX40 agonist ivuxolimab. This sequence joins TRBV6-6 and TRBJ1-1; no clear D gene. As DNA, the CDR3 is TGTGGGGCCTCCCCAAACACTGAAGCTTTCTTT. Its translation: CGASPNTEAFF.